One and the same sample provided the 22 T cell receptor beta chains below, sequenced in a study of T cell changes during pregnancy in multiple sclerosis. Here immunoSEQ multiplex PCR was the method, and the copy in TCRdb shows in-frame clones only, minus some. Here the sample spans roughly 90,000 clones, more than 85% being singletons. Sequencing used peripheral blood, obtained before pregnancy. The source is a female donor with multiple sclerosis, enrolled in a pregnancy study.

This chain uses TRBV2 with TRBJ2-2, with 8 bases lining up with TRBD2. Trimming took 4 bases from V and 8 from J; bases not matched to a gene: 6. The CDR3 is 14 residues long. CDR1 and CDR2 (germline): SNHLY, FYNNEI. The chain's CDR3 is CASSGLAQNGELFF. The CDR3 DNA sequence: TGTGCCAGCAGTGGACTAGCGCAGAATGGGGAGCTGTTTTTT.

J is TRBJ1-4 and V is TRBV2, with 11 bases matching TRBD1. The V gene's germline CDR1 is SNHLY and CDR2 FYNNEI. The CDR3 length is 18 residues. Germline trimming cut 6 bases from V and 2 bases from J; bases unmatched to any gene: 11. CDR3 loop: CASSDGQGARRTNEKLFF. CDR3 DNA: TGTGCCAGCAGCGACGGACAGGGGGCGCGAAGGACTAATGAAAAACTGTTTTTT.

J is TRBJ1-1 and V is TRBV4-1; D gene uncertain. The CDR3 length is 12 residues. Trimming left V 1 base short and J 5 bases short, with 5 bases between. CDR1 MGHRA and CDR2 YSYEKL come from the germline V gene. Here the CDR3 DNA reads TGCGCCAGCAGCCAAGCCGGGACTGAAGCTTTCTTT. This translates into CASSQAGTEAFF.

V gene TRBV18 combines with J gene TRBJ1-6; 8 bases align to TRBD1. Germline assignment: CDR1 KGHSH and CDR2 LQKENI. This CDR3 is 16 amino acids long. V lost 3 bases to trimming and J lost 5 bases; unmatched junction nucleotides: 6. CDR3 in amino acids: CASSPATGDNNSPLHF. CDR3 DNA: TGTGCCAGCTCACCCGCGACAGGGGATAATAATTCACCCCTCCACTTT.

The chain links TRBV28 to TRBJ2-7; 7 bases fit TRBD2. Germline CDR1 and CDR2: MDHEN and SYDVKM. CDR3 size: 14 residues. V shed 7 bases and J 1 base; nucleotides not matched to a gene: 7. Written as DNA, the CDR3 is TGTGCCAGCACCCCAGGCGGGAGTTCCTACGAGCAGTACTTC. Amino acid sequence: CASTPGGSSYEQYF.

The gene calls are TRBV6-4 and TRBJ2-1, with D possibly matching TRBD2 (6 bases). The CDR3 has 16 amino acids. V lost 0 bases, J lost 3 bases, and 12 bases lay in between. In germline, CDR1 is MRHNA, CDR2 SNTAGT. CDR3 nucleotides: TGTGCCAGCAGTGACTCTCCGGGGGAGGACTACAATGAGCAGTTCTTC. Translating gives CASSDSPGEDYNEQFF.

This clone was counted between two and nine times. This sequence joins TRBV6-6 and TRBJ1-1; 7 bases fit TRBD1. The CDR3 runs to 14 residues. Unmatched junction bases numbered 9, after V lost 7 bases and J lost 4 bases. CDR1 MNHNY and CDR2 SVGAGI come from the germline V gene (reference sequence). The CDR3 region is CASTLQGRVTEAFF. For the CDR3, the DNA is TGTGCCAGCACCCTACAGGGGCGGGTCACTGAAGCTTTCTTT.

The V gene is TRBV6-5, the J gene TRBJ1-1; no reliable D call. Trimming stripped 9 bases from V and 2 bases from J, with 16 bases between. CDR1 is MNHEY and CDR2 is SVGAGI in the germline V gene. The CDR3 loop spans 14 amino acids. DNA of the CDR3: TGTGCCAGTACGGTGGGGAGCGGAAACACTGAAGCTTTCTTT. Amino acids: CASTVGSGNTEAFF.

This clone was seen a single time. V and J are TRBV10-1 and TRBJ2-1, with 13 bases fitting TRBD2. With V trimmed by 5 bases and J by 8 bases, 6 bases remained unmatched. The germline CDR1 and CDR2 sequences are WNHNN and SYGVQD (reference sequence). This CDR3 has 15 amino acids. CDR3 in DNA: TGCGCCAGCAGTCCGGGACTAGCGGGATTGGATGAGCAGTTCTTC. Protein: CASSPGLAGLDEQFF.

The genes are TRBV7-6 and TRBJ2-5, with 7 bases lining up with TRBD2. V gave up 1 base and J gave up 5 bases; unmatched junction bases: 4. The germline CDR1 and CDR2 sequences are SGHVS and FNYEAQ. CDR3 length equals 14 residues. CDR3 DNA: TGTGCCAGCAGCTTAGGAACTAGCGTCGAGACCCAGTACTTC. Protein: CASSLGTSVETQYF.

The chain's CDR3 is CASSSHLRGTGVEQFF. DNA of the CDR3: TGTGCCAGCAGCTCCCACCTCAGGGGGACAGGGGTTGAGCAGTTCTTC. V usage is TRBV7-6 and J usage is TRBJ2-1; 10 nucleotides line up with TRBD1. Germline loops: CDR1 SGHVS, CDR2 FNYEAQ. V lost 4 bases and J lost 9; bases outside the gene matches: 12. There are 16 residues in the CDR3.

The chain employs TRBV6-5 and TRBJ2-3; tentative D call: TRBD1 (5 bases). CDR3 length equals 13 residues. Germline lookup yields CDR1 MNHEY and CDR2 SVGAGI. Trimming removed 6 bases at V and 2 bases at J, with 9 bases between. The CDR3 loop is CASSRQNTDTQYF. The CDR3 nucleotides are TGTGCCAGCAGCCGACAGAACACAGATACGCAGTATTTT.

The chain links TRBV9 to TRBJ2-1, with 11 bases lining up with TRBD2. CDR3 length: 15 residues. After removal of 3 bases from V and 8 bases from J, the junction contained 7 bases not matched to a gene. Germline lookup yields CDR1 SGDLS and CDR2 YYNGEE. CDR3 coding DNA: TGTGCCAGCAGCGAAGCGACTAGCGGGATCTATGAGCAGTTCTTC. This gives the protein CASSEATSGIYEQFF.

The V and J genes are TRBV7-8 and TRBJ1-1; D perhaps matches TRBD1 (6 bases). The CDR3 spans 17 residues. Per the germline V gene, CDR1 is SGHVS and CDR2 is FQNEAQ. The V end lost 2 bases, the J end lost 6 bases, and 22 bases lay between the germline ends. This CDR3 is CASSLYGPGQRVPEAFF. As DNA, the CDR3 is TGTGCCAGCAGCTTATATGGTCCTGGACAGAGGGTCCCTGAAGCTTTCTTT.

The chain has TRBV29-1 and TRBJ2-4, with 7 bases that match TRBD1. CDR3 length equals 12 residues. In germline, CDR1 is SQVTM, CDR2 ANQGSEA. V lost 6 bases, J lost 6 bases, and 5 bases stayed unmatched. CDR3 DNA sequence: TGCAGCGTAAGGGGGCGCAGAAACATTCAGTACTTC. Translation gives CSVRGRRNIQYF.

The chain couples TRBV19 to TRBJ1-2; a possible D gene is TRBD1 (6 bases). The CDR3 is 12 amino acids. With 11 bases removed from V and 4 bases from J, the gap between germline ends came to 14 bases. Germline V lookup: CDR1 LNHDA, CDR2 SQIVND (reference sequence). CDR3 sequence (DNA): TGTGCCGCGAAGCAGGGGAGCTATGGCTACACCTTC. Translation gives CAAKQGSYGYTF.

The chain combines TRBV29-1 with TRBJ1-5; D gene unclear. With 6 bases removed from V and 1 base from J, the gap between germline ends came to 7 bases. The germline V gene has CDR1 SQVTM and CDR2 ANQGSEA. This CDR3 is built from 12 residues. CDR3 sequence reads: CSVSGSNQPQHF. The CDR3 DNA sequence: TGCAGCGTGTCGGGGAGCAATCAGCCCCAGCATTTT.

The chain employs TRBV11-1 and TRBJ2-7, with D maybe TRBD2 (6 bases). The CDR3 length is 15 residues. V was trimmed by 2 bases and J by 2 bases, leaving 13 bases between them. Germline-derived CDR1 and CDR2 are SGHAT and FQDESV (reference sequence). In DNA form, the CDR3 reads TGTGCCAGCAGCTTACGGGACTTCGGCACCTACGAGCAGTACTTC. Its translation: CASSLRDFGTYEQYF.

This sequence joins TRBV5-1 and TRBJ2-3; 7 bases map to TRBD1. The CDR3 loop spans 17 amino acids. Losses at the gene ends were 2 bases for V and 1 base for J; bases not matched to a gene: 10. Per the germline V gene, CDR1 is SGHRS and CDR2 is YFSETQ. This CDR3 is CASSFGFGQGGTDTQYF. CDR3 in DNA: TGCGCCAGCAGCTTCGGATTTGGGCAGGGGGGCACAGATACGCAGTATTTT.

CDR3 coding DNA: TGTGCCAGCAGCTCGGGACAGGGAATAACGCAAGAGACCCAGTACTTC. This codes for CASSSGQGITQETQYF. The V call is TRBV7-7, the J call TRBJ2-5, with TRBD1 matching over 9 bases. The V segment lost 4 bases and the J segment 2 bases; nucleotides outside the gene matches: 8. Germline-derived CDR1 and CDR2 are SSHAT and FNYEAQ (reference sequence). CDR3 length: 16 amino acids.

The chain couples TRBV4-2 to TRBJ1-5; 11 positions match TRBD1. This CDR3 has 18 residues. Germline V CDR1 and CDR2: LGHNA, YNFKEQ. V shed 1 base and J 4 bases; nucleotides not matched to a gene: 9. The CDR3 DNA is TGTGCCAGCAGCCAAGTTGGACAGGGGGCGGCCAATAATCAGCCCCAGCATTTT. Translating it yields CASSQVGQGAANNQPQHF.

This chain joins TRBV6-6 and TRBJ1-2, with TRBD1 matching 7 bases. J gave up 6 bases and V 2 bases, and 9 bases lay outside the gene matches. Germline CDR1 is MNHNY and CDR2 is SVGAGI (reference sequence). The CDR3 length is 15 residues. The CDR3 nucleotides are TGTGCCAGCAGTTACACCTCGACAGGGATTAATGGCTACACCTTC. Translation gives CASSYTSTGINGYTF.